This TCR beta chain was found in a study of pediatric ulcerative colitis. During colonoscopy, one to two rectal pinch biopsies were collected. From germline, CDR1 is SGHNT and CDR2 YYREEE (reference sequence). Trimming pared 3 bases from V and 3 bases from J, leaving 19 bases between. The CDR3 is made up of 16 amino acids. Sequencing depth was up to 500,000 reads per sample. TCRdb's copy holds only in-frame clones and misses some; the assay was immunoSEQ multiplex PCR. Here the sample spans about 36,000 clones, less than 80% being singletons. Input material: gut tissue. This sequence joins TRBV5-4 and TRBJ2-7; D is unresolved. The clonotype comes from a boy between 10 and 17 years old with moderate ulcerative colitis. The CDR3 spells CASSSPPGSSHYEQYF. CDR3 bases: TGTGCCAGCAGCTCCCCCCCAGGTTCTAGTCACTACGAGCAGTACTTC. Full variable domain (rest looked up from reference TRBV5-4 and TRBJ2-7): ETGVTQSPTHLIKTRGQQVTLRCSSQSGHNTVSWYQQALGQGPQFIFQYYREEENGRGNFPPRFSGLQFPNYSSELNVNALELDDSALYLCASSSPPGSSHYEQYFGPGTRLTVT.